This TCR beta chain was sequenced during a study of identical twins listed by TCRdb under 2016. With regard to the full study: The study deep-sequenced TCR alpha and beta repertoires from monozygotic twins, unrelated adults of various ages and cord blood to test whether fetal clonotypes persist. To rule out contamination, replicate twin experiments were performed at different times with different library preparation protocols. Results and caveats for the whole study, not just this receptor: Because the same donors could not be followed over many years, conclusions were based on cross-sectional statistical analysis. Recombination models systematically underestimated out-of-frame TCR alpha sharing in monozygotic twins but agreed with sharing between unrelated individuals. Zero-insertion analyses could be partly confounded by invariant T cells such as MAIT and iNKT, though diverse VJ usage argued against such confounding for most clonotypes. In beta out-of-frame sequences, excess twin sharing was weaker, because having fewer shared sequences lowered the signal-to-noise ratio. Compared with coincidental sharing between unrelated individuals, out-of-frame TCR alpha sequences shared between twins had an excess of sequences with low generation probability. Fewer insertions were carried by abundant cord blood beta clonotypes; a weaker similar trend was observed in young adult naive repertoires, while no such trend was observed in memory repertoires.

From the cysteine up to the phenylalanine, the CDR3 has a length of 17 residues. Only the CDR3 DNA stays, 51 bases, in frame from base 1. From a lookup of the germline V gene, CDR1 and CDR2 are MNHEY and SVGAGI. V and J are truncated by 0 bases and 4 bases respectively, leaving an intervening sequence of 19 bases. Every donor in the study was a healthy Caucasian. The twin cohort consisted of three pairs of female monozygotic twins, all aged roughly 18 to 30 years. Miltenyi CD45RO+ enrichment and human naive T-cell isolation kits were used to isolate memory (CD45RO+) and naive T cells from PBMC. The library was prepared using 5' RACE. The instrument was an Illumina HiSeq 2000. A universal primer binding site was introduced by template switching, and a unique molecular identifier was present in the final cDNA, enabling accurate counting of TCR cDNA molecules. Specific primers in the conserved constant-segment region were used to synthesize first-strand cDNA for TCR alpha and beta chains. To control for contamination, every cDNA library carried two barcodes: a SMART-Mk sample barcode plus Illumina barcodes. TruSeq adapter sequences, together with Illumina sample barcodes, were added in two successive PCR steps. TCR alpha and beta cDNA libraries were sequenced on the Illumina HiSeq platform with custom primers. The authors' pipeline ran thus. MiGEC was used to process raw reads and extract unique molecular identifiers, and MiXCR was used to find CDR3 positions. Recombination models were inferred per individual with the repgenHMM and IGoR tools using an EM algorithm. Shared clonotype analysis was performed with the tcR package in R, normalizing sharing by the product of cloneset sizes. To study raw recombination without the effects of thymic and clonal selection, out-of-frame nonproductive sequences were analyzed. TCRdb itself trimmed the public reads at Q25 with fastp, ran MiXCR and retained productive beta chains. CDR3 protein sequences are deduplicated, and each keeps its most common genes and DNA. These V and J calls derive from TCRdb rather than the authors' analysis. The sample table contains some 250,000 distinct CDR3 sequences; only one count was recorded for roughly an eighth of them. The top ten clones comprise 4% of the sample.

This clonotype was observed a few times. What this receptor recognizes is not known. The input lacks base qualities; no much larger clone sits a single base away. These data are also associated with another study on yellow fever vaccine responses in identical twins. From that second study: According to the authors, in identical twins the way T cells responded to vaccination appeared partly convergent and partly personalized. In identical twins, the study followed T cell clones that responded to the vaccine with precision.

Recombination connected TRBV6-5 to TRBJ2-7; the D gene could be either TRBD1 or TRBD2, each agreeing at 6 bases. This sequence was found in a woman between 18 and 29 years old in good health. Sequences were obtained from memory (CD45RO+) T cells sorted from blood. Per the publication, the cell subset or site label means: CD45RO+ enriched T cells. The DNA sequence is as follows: TGTGCCAGCAGTTACTCCCGAGGGGGAGGAAAATTTTACGAGCAGTACTTC. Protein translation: CASSYSRGGGKFYEQYF.